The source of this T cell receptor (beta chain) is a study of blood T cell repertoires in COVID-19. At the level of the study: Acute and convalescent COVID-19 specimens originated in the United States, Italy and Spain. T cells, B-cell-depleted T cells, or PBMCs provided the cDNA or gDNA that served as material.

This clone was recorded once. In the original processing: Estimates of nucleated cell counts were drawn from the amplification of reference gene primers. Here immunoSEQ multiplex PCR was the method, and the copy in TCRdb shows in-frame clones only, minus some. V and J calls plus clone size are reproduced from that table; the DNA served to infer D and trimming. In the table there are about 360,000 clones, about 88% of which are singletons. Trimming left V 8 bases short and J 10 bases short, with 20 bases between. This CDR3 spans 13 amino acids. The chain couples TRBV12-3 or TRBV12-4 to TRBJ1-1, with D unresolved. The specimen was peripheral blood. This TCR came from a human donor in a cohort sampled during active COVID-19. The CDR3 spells CASQNSVGPGAFF. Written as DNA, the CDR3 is TGTGCCAGCCAAAATAGTGTAGGCCCGGGAGCTTTCTTT.